Sequencing of this T cell receptor (beta chain) was carried out in a study of blood T cell repertoires in COVID-19. Assay used: immunoSEQ multiplex PCR; TCRdb lists only in-frame clones, some missing. The profile shows 300,000 or so clones, 90% of them singletons. The CDR3 loop spans 15 amino acids. V shed 5 bases and J 10 bases; nucleotides not matched to a gene: 8. Germline assignment: CDR1 MDHEN and CDR2 SYDVKM. The TCR was taken from a man between 60 and 75 years old who had recovered from COVID-19. The rearrangement uses TRBV28 and TRBJ1-6, with 10 bases that match TRBD1. Material: PBMCs or T cells enriched from blood (not recorded which). CDR3 residues: CASSPPTGGRSPLHF. Written as DNA, the CDR3 is TGTGCCAGCAGTCCCCCGACAGGGGGCAGATCACCCCTCCACTTT. Full variable domain (remainder filled in from reference TRBV28 and TRBJ1-6): DVKVTQSSRYLVKRTGEKVFLECVQDMDHENMFWYRQDPGLGLRLIYFSYDVKMKEKGDIPEGYSVSREKKERFSLILESASTNQTSMYLCASSPPTGGRSPLHFGNGTRLTVT.